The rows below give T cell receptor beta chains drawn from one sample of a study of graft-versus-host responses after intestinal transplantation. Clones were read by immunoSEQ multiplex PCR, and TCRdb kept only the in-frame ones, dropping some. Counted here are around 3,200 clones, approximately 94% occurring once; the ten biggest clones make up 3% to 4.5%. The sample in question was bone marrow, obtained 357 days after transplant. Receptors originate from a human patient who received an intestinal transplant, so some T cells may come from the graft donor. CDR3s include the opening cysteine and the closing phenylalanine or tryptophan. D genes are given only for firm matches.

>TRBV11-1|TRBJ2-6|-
CASSFQGSGANVLTF
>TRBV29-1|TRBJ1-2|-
CSVEGTGRTRNYGYTF
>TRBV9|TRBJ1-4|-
CASSVEPGYSNEKLFF
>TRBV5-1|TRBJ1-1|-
CASRDSGNTEAFF
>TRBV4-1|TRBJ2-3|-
CASSQGLRTDTQYF
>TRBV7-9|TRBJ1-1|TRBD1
CASSLALQGVAFF
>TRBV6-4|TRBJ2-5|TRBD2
CASSDGTSGQETQYF
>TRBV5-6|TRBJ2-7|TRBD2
CASRALAGASYEQYF
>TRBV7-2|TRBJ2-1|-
CASSLARVSYNEQFF
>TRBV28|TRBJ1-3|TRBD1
CASGTGYGNTIYF
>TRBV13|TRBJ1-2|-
CASSLDRSGYTF
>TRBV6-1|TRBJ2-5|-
CASSEMGLREYQETQYF
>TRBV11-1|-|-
CASSFIGGRGTGELFF
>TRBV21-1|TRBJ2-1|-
CASSRERAGNEQFF
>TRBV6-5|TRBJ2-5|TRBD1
CASSWGQGAGETQYF
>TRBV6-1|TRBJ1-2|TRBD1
CASSEAEGTGGYGYTF
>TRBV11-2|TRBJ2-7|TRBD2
CASSLSRGGAYEQYF
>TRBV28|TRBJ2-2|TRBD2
CASSLCPSAGVSGELFF